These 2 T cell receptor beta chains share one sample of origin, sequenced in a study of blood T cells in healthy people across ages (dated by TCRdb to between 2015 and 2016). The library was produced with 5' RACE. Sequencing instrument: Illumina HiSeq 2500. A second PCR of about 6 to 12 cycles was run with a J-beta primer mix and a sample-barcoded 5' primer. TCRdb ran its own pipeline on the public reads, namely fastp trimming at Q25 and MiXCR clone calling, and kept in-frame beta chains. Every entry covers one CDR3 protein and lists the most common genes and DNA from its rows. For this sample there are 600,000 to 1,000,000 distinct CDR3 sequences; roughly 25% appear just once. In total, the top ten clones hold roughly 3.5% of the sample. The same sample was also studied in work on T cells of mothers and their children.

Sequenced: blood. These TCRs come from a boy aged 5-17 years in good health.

In nucleotides, the CDR3 is TGCAGCACTGCCTGGGAGACCCAGTACTTC. Encoded protein: CSTAWETQYF. J is TRBJ2-5 and V is TRBV29-1; D unresolved. CDR3 size: 10 residues. Germline V gene lookup returns CDR1 SQVTM and CDR2 ANQGSEA. V was shortened by 8 bases and J by 5 bases, with 9 bases between the two germline ends. The variable domain in full, with the rest retrieved from reference TRBV29-1 and TRBJ2-5, is SAVISQKPSRDICQRGTSLTIQCQVDSQVTMMFWYRQQPGQSLTLIATANQGSEATYESGFVIDKFPISRPNLTFSTLTVSNMSPEDSSIYLCSTAWETQYFGPGTRLLVL.

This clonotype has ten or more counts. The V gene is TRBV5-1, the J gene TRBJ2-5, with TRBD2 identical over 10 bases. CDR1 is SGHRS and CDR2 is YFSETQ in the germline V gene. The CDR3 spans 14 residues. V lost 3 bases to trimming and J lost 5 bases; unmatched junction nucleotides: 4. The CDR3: CASSWTSGGETQYF. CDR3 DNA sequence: TGCGCCAGCAGCTGGACTAGCGGTGGGGAGACCCAGTACTTC.